These 22 T cell receptor beta chains share one sample of origin, sequenced in a study of control samples from healthy donors and cancer patients. The protocol was immunoSEQ multiplex PCR, while the TCRdb copy is restricted to in-frame clones and leaves out a portion. The data contain some 21,000 clones, about 85% of them seen just once; the ten biggest clones take up 38%. Sequencing input: PBMCs. The source is a man in his 60s with head and neck cancer.

J is TRBJ1-6 and V is TRBV5-6; a weak D match, TRBD1 (5 bases). This CDR3 contains 15 residues. V lost 2 bases, J lost 6 bases, and 12 bases lay in between. CDR1 and CDR2 from the germline V gene are SGHDT and YYEEEE. The CDR3 loop reads CASSFSDKGNSPLHF. The CDR3 DNA reads as TGTGCCAGCAGCTTTTCGGACAAGGGTAATTCACCCCTCCACTTT.

This sequence joins TRBV27 and TRBJ1-2; 8 bases map to TRBD1. V was clipped by 5 bases and J by 8 bases; unmatched bases: 7. Germline CDR1 reads MNHEY; CDR2 reads SMNVEV (reference sequence). This CDR3 contains 13 residues. CDR3 amino acids: CASSPYRGTGYTF. CDR3 bases: TGTGCCAGCAGTCCTTACAGGGGGACAGGCTACACCTTC.

The chain joins TRBV2 to TRBJ1-1, with D perhaps TRBD1 (5 bases). With 4 bases removed from V and 5 bases from J, the gap between germline ends came to 14 bases. The germline gives CDR1 SNHLY, CDR2 FYNNEI. The length of the CDR3 is 14 residues. The CDR3: CASSVEQGETEAFF. CDR3 DNA: TGTGCCAGCAGTGTAGAGCAGGGAGAAACTGAAGCTTTCTTT.

There are a few counts of this clone. The chain uses TRBV6-4 and TRBJ2-1; D is perhaps TRBD2 (6 bases). Germline CDR1 MRHNA, CDR2 SNTAGT. With 6 bases removed from V and 7 bases from J, the gap between germline ends came to 10 bases. The CDR3 contains 12 residues. CDR3 residues: CASSNGGNEQFF. The CDR3 DNA reads TGTGCCAGCAGCAACGGGGGTAATGAGCAGTTCTTC.

The chain recombines TRBV29-1 with TRBJ2-7; tentative D call: TRBD2 (6 bases). The germline gives CDR1 SQVTM, CDR2 ANQGSEA. Deletions cut 3 bases from V and 0 bases from J, with 12 bases between. The CDR3 has 14 residues. CDR3 sequence: CSVEDRGSSYEQYF. CDR3 bases: TGCAGCGTTGAGGACCGGGGGAGCTCCTACGAGCAGTACTTC.

V gene TRBV12-3 or TRBV12-4 combines with J gene TRBJ2-3; D uncertain. Trimming shortened V by 4 bases and J by 6 bases, and 5 bases separated the two germline ends. CDR3 length: 11 amino acids. CDR3 loop: CASSYGDTQYF. DNA of the CDR3: TGTGCCAGCAGTTACGGCGATACGCAGTATTTT.

The chain carries TRBV19 and TRBJ1-6; tentatively, D is TRBD1 (5 bases). Between the trimmed V and J ends, which lost 5 bases and 8 bases, there was a span of 7 bases. This CDR3 is built from 12 residues. Germline CDR1 reads LNHDA; CDR2 reads SQIVND (reference sequence). The CDR3 nucleotides read TGTGCCAGTAGTCGACAGTATTCACCCCTCCACTTT. This gives the protein CASSRQYSPLHF.

The gene calls are TRBV2 and TRBJ2-1; TRBD2 might be the D (5 bases). The CDR3 is 15 residues long. V was pared by 6 bases and J by 5 bases, with 17 bases between. Germline values: CDR1 SNHLY, CDR2 FYNNEI. In DNA form, the CDR3 reads TGTGCCAGCAGGGCCTATCCTAGCTTGGACAATGAGCAGTTCTTC. Its protein is CASRAYPSLDNEQFF. Variable domain in full (rest from reference TRBV2 and TRBJ2-1): EPEVTQTPSHQVTQMGQEVILRCVPISNHLYFYWYRQILGQKVEFLVSFYNNEISEKSEIFDDQFSVERPDGSNFTLKIRSTKLEDSAMYFCASRAYPSLDNEQFFGPGTRLTVL.

The chain combines TRBV18 with TRBJ2-5, with D possibly being TRBD1 or TRBD2 (5 bases each). Germline values: CDR1 KGHSH, CDR2 LQKENI. The V end lost 0 bases, the J end lost 9 bases, and 20 bases lay between the germline ends. The CDR3 has 16 residues. CDR3 in DNA: TGTGCCAGCTCACCACCTATGGCGTTCAGAGTGGGGGCCCAGTACTTC. Translating gives CASSPPMAFRVGAQYF.

The CDR3 coding sequence is TGTGCCAGCAGTGACGCGGGCACCGGGGAGCTGTTTTTT. It specifies CASSDAGTGELFF. The rearrangement links TRBV6-4 to TRBJ2-2; TRBD2 might be the D (5 bases). CDR1 is MRHNA and CDR2 is SNTAGT in the germline V gene. This CDR3 spans 13 amino acids. V dropped 2 bases and J dropped 4 bases, with 5 bases sitting between them.

The chain combines TRBV7-9 with TRBJ2-2; D uncertain. The CDR3 covers 13 residues. In germline, CDR1 is SEHNR, CDR2 FQNEAQ (reference sequence). The V end lost 5 bases, the J end lost 0 bases, and 4 bases lay between the germline ends. CDR3 loop: CASSPSNTGELFF. The CDR3 DNA sequence: TGTGCCAGCAGCCCCTCGAACACCGGGGAGCTGTTTTTT. Drawing the rest from reference TRBV7-9 and TRBJ2-2, the complete variable domain is DTGVSQNPRHKITKRGQNVTFRCDPISEHNRLYWYRQTLGQGPEFLTYFQNEAQLEKSRLLSDRFSAERPKGSFSTLEIQRTEQGDSAMYLCASSPSNTGELFFGEGSRLTVL.

The V gene is TRBV7-3, the J gene TRBJ1-2; D may be TRBD1 (5 bases). Trimming left V 1 base short and J 8 bases short, with 11 bases between. The CDR3 contains 13 residues. Germline assignment: CDR1 SGHTA and CDR2 FQGTGA. Here the CDR3 reads CASSLNGGEGYTF. CDR3 DNA sequence: TGTGCCAGCAGCTTAAATGGAGGGGAGGGCTACACCTTC.

This clone was counted a few times. This chain links TRBV3-1 (or the pseudogene TRBV3-2) with TRBJ2-7; possibly TRBD2 for D (5 bases). The CDR3 has 14 residues. Trimming cost V 1 base and J 2 bases, with 9 bases left between them. Germline CDR1 reads LGHDT; CDR2 reads YNNKEL (reference sequence). CDR3 coding DNA: TGTGCCAGCAGCCAAGGGGTTAGCGCCTACGAGCAGTACTTC. It translates to CASSQGVSAYEQYF.

The rearrangement joins TRBV4-1 to TRBJ1-4; D is uncertain. With 0 bases removed from V and 0 bases from J, the gap between germline ends came to 5 bases. Germline CDR1 MGHRA, CDR2 YSYEKL. The CDR3 sequence is 15 residues long. CDR3 loop: CASSQEWATNEKLFF. CDR3 DNA sequence: TGCGCCAGCAGCCAAGAGTGGGCAACTAATGAAAAACTGTTTTTT.

The chain is built from TRBV9 and TRBJ2-1; tentative D call: TRBD2 (6 bases). The CDR3 contains 14 residues. Germline-derived CDR1 and CDR2 are SGDLS and YYNGEE. The V and J ends lost 2 bases and 9 bases respectively, with 15 bases between them. The CDR3 bases are TGTGCCAGCAGCGTTGCGGGTTTGGAGGGTGAGCAGTTCTTC. Amino acid sequence: CASSVAGLEGEQFF.

V usage is TRBV6-6 and J usage is TRBJ2-6; TRBD1 is a possible D gene (6 bases). Trimming took 2 bases from V and 2 from J, leaving 10 bases between them. The CDR3 runs to 16 residues. Germline V lookup: CDR1 MNHNY, CDR2 SVGAGI (reference sequence). This CDR3 is CASSYGPGAGANVLTF. The CDR3 DNA follows: TGTGCCAGCAGTTACGGACCAGGGGCTGGGGCCAACGTCCTGACTTTC.

The rearrangement joins TRBV7-8 to TRBJ1-1; D is possibly TRBD1 (6 bases). The CDR3 has 14 amino acids. CDR1 and CDR2 (germline): SGHVS, FQNEAQ. V lost 3 bases and J 0 bases, leaving 8 bases between the germline ends. The chain's CDR3 is CASSFGQMNTEAFF. The CDR3 nucleotides are TGTGCCAGCAGCTTCGGACAGATGAACACTGAAGCTTTCTTT.

V usage is TRBV7-2 and J usage is TRBJ2-1; D is perhaps TRBD2 (6 bases). The CDR3 sequence is 14 residues long. Deletions cut 4 bases from V and 7 bases from J, with 14 bases between. Per germline, CDR1 SGHTA and CDR2 FQGNSA. The CDR3 DNA sequence: TGTGCCAGCAGCTCTACGACTAGGACGAATGAGCAGTTCTTC. This sequence encodes CASSSTTRTNEQFF.

This clone was seen only once. CDR3 region: CASSFGDDYGYTF. The DNA of the CDR3 is TGTGCCAGCAGCTTCGGGGACGATTATGGCTACACCTTC. This chain connects TRBV13 to TRBJ1-2, with TRBD1 as a possible D gene (5 bases). Trimming shortened V by 3 bases and J by 5 bases, and 10 bases separated the two germline ends. CDR1 and CDR2 from the germline V gene are PRHDT and FYEKMQ (reference sequence). The CDR3 runs to 13 residues.

The genes are TRBV19 and TRBJ1-2, with 7 positions matching TRBD1. CDR3 size: 13 residues. Germline CDR1 LNHDA, CDR2 SQIVND (reference sequence). The V segment lost 7 bases and the J segment 5 bases; nucleotides outside the gene matches: 7. CDR3 in amino acids: CASTSGGPYGYTF. The CDR3 DNA follows: TGTGCCAGTACCTCAGGGGGGCCTTATGGCTACACCTTC.

The rearrangement uses TRBV2 and TRBJ1-2, with D perhaps TRBD1 (5 bases). V was cut by 4 bases and J by 3 bases, with 6 bases left in between. From germline, CDR1 is SNHLY and CDR2 FYNNEI. CDR3 length: 12 amino acids. In DNA, the CDR3 is TGTGCCAGCAGTGGACAGTACTATGGCTACACCTTC. Its translation is CASSGQYYGYTF.

The chain uses TRBV14 and TRBJ2-1; 9 bases align to TRBD2. J lost 0 bases, V lost 2 bases, and 5 bases had no gene match. This CDR3 has 17 residues. In germline, CDR1 is SGHDN, CDR2 FVKESK. The CDR3 coding sequence is TGTGCCAGCAGCCAAATGACTAGCGGAGGCTCCTACAATGAGCAGTTCTTC. Protein product: CASSQMTSGGSYNEQFF.